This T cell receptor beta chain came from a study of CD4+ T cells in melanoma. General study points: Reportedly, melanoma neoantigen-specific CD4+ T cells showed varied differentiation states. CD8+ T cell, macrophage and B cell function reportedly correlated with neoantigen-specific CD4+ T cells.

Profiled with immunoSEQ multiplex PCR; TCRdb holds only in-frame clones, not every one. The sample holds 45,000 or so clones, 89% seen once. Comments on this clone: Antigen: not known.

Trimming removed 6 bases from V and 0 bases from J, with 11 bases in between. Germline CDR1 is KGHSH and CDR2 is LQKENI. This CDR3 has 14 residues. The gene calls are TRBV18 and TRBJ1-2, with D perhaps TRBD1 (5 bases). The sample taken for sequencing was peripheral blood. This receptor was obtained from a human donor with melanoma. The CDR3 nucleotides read TGTGCCAGCTCTCAGGACACTTCTAACTATGGCTACACCTTC. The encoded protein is CASSQDTSNYGYTF.